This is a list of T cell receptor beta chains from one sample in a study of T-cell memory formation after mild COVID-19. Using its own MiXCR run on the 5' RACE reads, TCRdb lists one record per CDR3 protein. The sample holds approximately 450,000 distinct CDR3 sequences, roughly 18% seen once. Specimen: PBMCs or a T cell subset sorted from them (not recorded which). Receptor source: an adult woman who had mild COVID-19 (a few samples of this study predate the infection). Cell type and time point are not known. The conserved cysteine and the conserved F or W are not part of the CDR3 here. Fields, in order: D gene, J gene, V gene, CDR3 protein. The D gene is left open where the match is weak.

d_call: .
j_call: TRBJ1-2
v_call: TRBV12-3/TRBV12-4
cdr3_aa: ASTHSTGYGYT

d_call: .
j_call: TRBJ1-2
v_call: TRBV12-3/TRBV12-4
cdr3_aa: ASSPEVAGYT

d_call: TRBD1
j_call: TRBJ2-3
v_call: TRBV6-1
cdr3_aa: ASRYQGATDTQY

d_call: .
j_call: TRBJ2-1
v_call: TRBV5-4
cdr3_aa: ASSFASGNEQF

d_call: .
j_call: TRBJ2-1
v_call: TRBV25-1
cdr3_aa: ASSDPSYTGSGEQF

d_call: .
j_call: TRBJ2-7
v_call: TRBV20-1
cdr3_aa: SPLGSSYEQY

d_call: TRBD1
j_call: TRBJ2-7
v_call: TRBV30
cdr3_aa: AWRESGGYPYEQY

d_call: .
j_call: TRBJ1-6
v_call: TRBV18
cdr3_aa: ASSPAGTGSPLH

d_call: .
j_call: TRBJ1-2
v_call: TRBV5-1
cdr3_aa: ASSREGSPADYGYT

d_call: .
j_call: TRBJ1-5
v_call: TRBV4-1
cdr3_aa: ASSQGGIQPQH

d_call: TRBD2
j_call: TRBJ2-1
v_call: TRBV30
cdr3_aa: AWDGTSGNNNEQF

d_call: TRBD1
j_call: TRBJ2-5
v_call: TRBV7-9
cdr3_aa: ASSLGQGRKETQY

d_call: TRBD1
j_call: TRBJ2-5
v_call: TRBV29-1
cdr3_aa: SVEGAGGHQETQY

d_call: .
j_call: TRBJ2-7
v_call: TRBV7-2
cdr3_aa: ASSRSSDEQY

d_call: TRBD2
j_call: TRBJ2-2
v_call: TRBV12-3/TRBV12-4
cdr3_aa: ASLAGGNTGELF

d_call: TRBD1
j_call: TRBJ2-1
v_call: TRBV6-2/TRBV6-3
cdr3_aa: ASSYSGQGIGIRDNEQF

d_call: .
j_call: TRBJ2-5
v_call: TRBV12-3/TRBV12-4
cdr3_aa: ASRSAGAGETQY

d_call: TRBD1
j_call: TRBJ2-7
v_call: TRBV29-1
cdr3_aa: SVRSTLGQARSSYEQY

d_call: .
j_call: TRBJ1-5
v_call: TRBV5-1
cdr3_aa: ASSLDGGTSQPQH

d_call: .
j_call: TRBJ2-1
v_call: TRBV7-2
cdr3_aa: ASTPPGPEQF

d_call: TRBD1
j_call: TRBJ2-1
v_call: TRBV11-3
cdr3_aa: ASSLPGGTEQF

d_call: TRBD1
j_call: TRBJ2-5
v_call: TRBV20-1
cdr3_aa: SALPGGRETQY

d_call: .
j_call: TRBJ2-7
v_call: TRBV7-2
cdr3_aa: ASRKQDSHYEQY

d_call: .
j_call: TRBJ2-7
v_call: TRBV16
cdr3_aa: ASSHSSVREQY

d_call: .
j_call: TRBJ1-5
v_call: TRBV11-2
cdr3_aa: ASSLVSSNQPQH

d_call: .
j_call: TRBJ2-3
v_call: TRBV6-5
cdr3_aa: ASSYGAYTDTQY

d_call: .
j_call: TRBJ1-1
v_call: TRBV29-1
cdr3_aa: SVATQWPTEAF

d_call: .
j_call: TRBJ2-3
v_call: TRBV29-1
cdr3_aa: SVEDLQVLRHTVDTQY

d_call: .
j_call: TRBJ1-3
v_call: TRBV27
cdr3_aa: ASSPSPTVLQGRSSGNTIY

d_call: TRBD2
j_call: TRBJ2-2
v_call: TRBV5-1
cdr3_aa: ASSLLPGAGGPIGELF

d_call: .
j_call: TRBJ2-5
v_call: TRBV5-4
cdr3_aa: ASSRGGGSEAQQETQY

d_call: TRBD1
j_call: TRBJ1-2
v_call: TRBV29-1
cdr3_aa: SVGWTGVNYGYT

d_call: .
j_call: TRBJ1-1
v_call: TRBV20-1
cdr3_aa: SASRAMNTEAF

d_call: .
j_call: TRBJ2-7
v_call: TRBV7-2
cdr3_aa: ASSLVRTLTYEQY

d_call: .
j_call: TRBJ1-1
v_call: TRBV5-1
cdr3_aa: ASSPGHRMNTEAF

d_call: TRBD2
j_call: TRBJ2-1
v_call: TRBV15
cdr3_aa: ATSRDGGLAINEQF

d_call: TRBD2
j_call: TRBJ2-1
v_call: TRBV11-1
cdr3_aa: ASSLRAGEDHNEQF

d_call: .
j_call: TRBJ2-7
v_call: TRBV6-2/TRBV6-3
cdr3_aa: ASRPSGRTHDSGTGILYEQY

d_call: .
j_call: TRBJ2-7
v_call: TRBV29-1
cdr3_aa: SVAQDSIYEQY

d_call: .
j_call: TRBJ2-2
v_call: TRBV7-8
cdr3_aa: ASTPEGAGELF

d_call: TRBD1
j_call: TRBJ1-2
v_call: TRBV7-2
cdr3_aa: ASSPNSPSTGDGYT

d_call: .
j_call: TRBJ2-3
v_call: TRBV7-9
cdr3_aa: ASSPDTGAFTDTQY

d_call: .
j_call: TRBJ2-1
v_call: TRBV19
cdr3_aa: ASSPGGYYNEQF

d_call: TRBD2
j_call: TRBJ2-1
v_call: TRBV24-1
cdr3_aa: ATSDPAAGELPYNEQF

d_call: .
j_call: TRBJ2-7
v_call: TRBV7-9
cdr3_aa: ASSRRDGNYEQY

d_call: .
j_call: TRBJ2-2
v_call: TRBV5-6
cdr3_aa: ASSPDVGSGELF

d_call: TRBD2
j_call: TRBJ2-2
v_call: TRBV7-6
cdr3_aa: ASSFGLAGVDTGELF

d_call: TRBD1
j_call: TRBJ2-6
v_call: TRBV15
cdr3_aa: ATSRDRTGVAGANVLT